The subject of this entry is one T cell receptor beta chain. An input of roughly 0.45 to 1 ug of RNA was subjected to reverse transcription using random hexamers. TCRdb processed the immunoSEQ multiplex PCR reads anew with MiXCR; each CDR3 protein has one entry. The data show some 200,000 distinct CDR3 sequences, with nearly 95% seen just once and about 0.09% held by the top ten. This sample is drawn from a study of CD8 T cells in Susac syndrome. There are 13 residues in the CDR3. V lost 2 bases to trimming and J lost 4 bases, with 10 bases between them. CDR1 is GTSNPN and CDR2 is SVGIG in the germline V gene (reference sequence). Peripheral blood CD8+ and CD4+ T cells were profiled by TCR beta sequencing.

The V and J genes are TRBV30 and TRBJ2-3; D remains unclear. The sequence came from a human donor with multiple sclerosis. The sequenced sample was CD4+ T cells from PBMCs. The CDR3 spells CAWSKSLPDTQYF. The CDR3 coding sequence is TGTGCCTGGAGTAAAAGTTTACCAGATACGCAGTATTTT. The full variable domain, in which reference TRBV30 and TRBJ2-3 provide the parts outside the CDR3, is SQTIHQWPATLVQPVGSPLSLECTVEGTSNPNLYWYRQAAGRGLQLLFYSVGIGQISSEVPQNLSASRPQDRQFILSSKKLLLSDSGFYLCAWSKSLPDTQYFGPGTRLTVL.